This TCR beta chain was recovered during a study of beta chain features in type 1 diabetes. The CDR3 loop spans 12 amino acids. Trimming took 4 bases from V and 3 from J, leaving 9 bases between them. Per the germline V gene, CDR1 is SQVTM and CDR2 is ANQGSEA. Study findings and constraints: Among all four CD4+ subsets, Type 1 diabetes patients had TCRB CDR3s that were moderately but significantly shorter.

This clone was counted between two and nine times. Its antigen is as yet unknown. Expressed TCRB transcripts were sequenced, since all the RNA that had been isolated was reverse transcribed. Generated by immunoSEQ multiplex PCR, the TCRdb table keeps only in-frame clones and is missing some. The sample yields some 250,000 clones, approximately 15% seen once. The clonotype originates from a man aged 25-45 years with type 1 diabetes. The sequenced sample consisted of naive CD4+ T cells from blood. V and J are TRBV29-1 and TRBJ1-1; D might be TRBD1 (5 bases). Here the CDR3 reads CSVAGGDTEAFF. The CDR3 nucleotides read TGCAGCGTTGCGGGGGGGGACACTGAAGCTTTCTTT.